This TCR beta chain was recorded in a study of cytomegalovirus exposure and HLA in healthy donors. Whole-study results and caveats: Analysis was carried out at a later point, and it linked a missense DCLRE1C variant to TCR beta V- and J-gene trimming. Most subjects' HLA-A and HLA-B alleles were reportedly predicted from TCR beta sequences. In vitro checks showed that three CMV-associated chains really do target CMV antigens.

Germline CDR1 and CDR2: LNHDA and SQIVND (reference sequence). The V segment lost 4 bases and the J segment 4 bases; nucleotides outside the gene matches: 5. This CDR3 has 15 residues. This clone was counted between two and nine times. Its matching antigen is unknown. The PCR contained 60 Vbeta and 13 Jbeta primers. The method was immunoSEQ multiplex PCR; TCRdb's version includes in-frame clones alone and lacks a portion of them. Altogether under 200,000 clones are present, approximately 70% being singletons, with the ten largest covering around 1.9%. This receptor was taken from a woman aged 25-40 years in good health and CMV-seronegative. Specimen: PBMCs. The chain employs TRBV19 and TRBJ2-7; 12 bases align to TRBD2. The CDR3: CASSTDGTSGYEQYF. Here the CDR3 DNA reads TGTGCCAGTAGTACCGACGGGACTAGCGGGTACGAGCAGTACTTC.